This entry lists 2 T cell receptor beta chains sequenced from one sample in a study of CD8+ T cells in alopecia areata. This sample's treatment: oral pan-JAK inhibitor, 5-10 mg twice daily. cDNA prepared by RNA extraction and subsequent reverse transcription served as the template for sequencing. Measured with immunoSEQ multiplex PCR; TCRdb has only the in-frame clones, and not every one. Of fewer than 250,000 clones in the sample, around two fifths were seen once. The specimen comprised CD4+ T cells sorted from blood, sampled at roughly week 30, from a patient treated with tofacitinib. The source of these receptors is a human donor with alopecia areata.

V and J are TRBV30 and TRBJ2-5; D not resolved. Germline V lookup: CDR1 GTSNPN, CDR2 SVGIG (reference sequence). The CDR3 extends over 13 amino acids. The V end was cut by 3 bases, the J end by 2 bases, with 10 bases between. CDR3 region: CAWSDKQQETQYF. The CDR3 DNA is TGTGCCTGGAGCGACAAGCAGCAAGAGACCCAGTACTTC.

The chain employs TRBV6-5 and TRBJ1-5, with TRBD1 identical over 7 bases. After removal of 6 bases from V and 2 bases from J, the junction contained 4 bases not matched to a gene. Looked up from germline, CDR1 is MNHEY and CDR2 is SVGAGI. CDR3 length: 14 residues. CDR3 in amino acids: CASRPDRGNQPQHF. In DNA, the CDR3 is TGTGCCAGCAGACCCGACAGGGGCAATCAGCCCCAGCATTTT.